Listed below are T cell receptor beta chains from one sample, sequenced in a study of beta chain features in type 1 diabetes. Profiling relied on immunoSEQ multiplex PCR, and the TCRdb table lists in-frame clones only, not all of them. The sample holds 140,000 or so clones, 7% to 10% seen once. The sample consisted of central memory CD4+ T cells from blood. These receptors were obtained from a man aged 18 to 35 in good health. Both conserved end residues are part of each CDR3. The D gene is left open where the match is weak. A clone size is listed for some rows: how often the clone was seen (once, few, many), or a class if it is expanded.

d_gene	j_gene	abundance	v_gene	CDR3nt	CDR3aa
.	TRBJ2-7	.	TRBV27	TGTGCCAGCAGTTTAATGGGGAGAAGTTCCTACGAGCAGTACTTC	CASSLMGRSSYEQYF
.	TRBJ1-2	few	TRBV6-5	TGTGCCAGCAAGAAGACAGACCTTAACTATGGCTACACCTTC	CASKKTDLNYGYTF
TRBD1	TRBJ2-1	few	TRBV9	TGTGCCAGCAGCGTTAGGGACAGGGGTAGTGAGCAGTTCTTC	CASSVRDRGSEQFF
.	TRBJ1-4	few	TRBV20-1	TGCAGTGCCCCGAGGGAGGAAAAACTGTTTTTT	CSAPREEKLFF
.	TRBJ2-7	.	TRBV7-2	TGTGCCAGCAGCCCGCCGCAAGGGGGTTCGCACGAGCAGTACTTC	CASSPPQGGSHEQYF
.	TRBJ1-1	.	TRBV29-1	TGCAGCGTTGAAGAGAGGGGGGGGGCACCCGAAGCTTTCTTT	CSVEERGGAPEAFF
.	TRBJ1-2	few	TRBV30	TGTGCCTGGAGTTCGGGGATCGGCTATGGCTACACCTTC	CAWSSGIGYGYTF
TRBD1	TRBJ2-7	.	TRBV4-3	TGCGCCAGCAGCCTCCTCCACTCCGGGACAGGCAGCTCCTACGAGCAGTACTTC	CASSLLHSGTGSSYEQYF
.	TRBJ2-7	few	TRBV30	TGTGCCTGGAGTGTAAACCAGGGCGAGCAGTACTTC	CAWSVNQGEQYF
TRBD1	TRBJ2-1	many	TRBV9	TGTGCCAGCAGCGTAGACGGACAGGGTTTAAATGAGCAGTTCTTC	CASSVDGQGLNEQFF
.	TRBJ2-2	few	TRBV5-5	TGTGCCAGCAGCTTGTTACAGGGAAACACCGGGGAGCTGTTTTTT	CASSLLQGNTGELFF
.	TRBJ1-4	.	TRBV6-1	TGTGCCAGTGTACGCGCGGGAGGTGAAAAACTGTTTTTT	CASVRAGGEKLFF
.	TRBJ2-2	.	TRBV5-1	TGCGCCAGCAGCCAACTACCGAACACCGGGGAGCTGTTTTTT	CASSQLPNTGELFF
.	TRBJ2-2	.	TRBV2	TGTGCCAGCAGGGATGGAAGGGGGGGCACCGGGGAGCTGTTTTTT	CASRDGRGGTGELFF
TRBD1	TRBJ2-1	.	TRBV7-9	TGTGCCAGCAGCTTAGGGGGACAGGTCAACAATGAGCAGTTCTTC	CASSLGGQVNNEQFF
TRBD1	TRBJ1-2	many	TRBV29-1	TGCAGCGTTGAAGGGCAGGGGGCGGGTGGCTACACCTTC	CSVEGQGAGGYTF
TRBD1	TRBJ2-7	.	TRBV5-1	TGCGCCAGCAGCTCCGGGACAGGGGGTAGGGAGCAGTACTTC	CASSSGTGGREQYF